Sequencing of this T cell receptor beta chain was carried out in a study of T cell responses to AZD1222 COVID-19 vaccine. This CDR3 region has 12 residues. CDR1 and CDR2 (germline): MDHEN, SYDVKM. Only in-frame clones appear in the TCRdb table, and some are missing; sequencing was by immunoSEQ multiplex PCR. The data hold 200,000 or so clones, with around 89% observed a single time. To note about this clone: The antigen is unknown. A junction end diverges from the germline sequence, so it may reflect a read error.

Study results and limitations: Repertoire samples came only from after the peak T cell response. The donors showed a predominance of white British ancestry and of females, with possible underestimation of clonal diversity.

The gene calls are TRBV28 and TRBJ1-5; D is undetermined. The sequence came from an adult in good health. This material consisted of peripheral blood, taken on day 0 of AZD1222 vaccination. The DNA of the CDR3 is TGTGCCAGCAGTGGTCGTGGATACCCGGCGGGTTTT. Amino acids: CASSGRGYPAGF.